The next 14 T cell receptor beta chains were all read from a single sample in a study of shared clonotypes between healthy human individuals. Profiling relied on immunoSEQ multiplex PCR, and the TCRdb table lists in-frame clones only, not all of them. The sample comprises millions of clones, 95% of which are singletons, and 0.1% to 0.15% rests with the top ten. Source material: naive CD4+ T cells sorted from blood. Subset indicated: CD45RA+ positively selected. Every receptor here comes from a man aged 18 to 29 in good health.

V is TRBV7-2 and J is TRBJ1-6, with D perhaps TRBD1 (6 bases). The CDR3 has 16 residues. Trimming took 4 bases from V and 6 from J, leaving 16 bases between them. Germline-derived CDR1 and CDR2 are SGHTA and FQGNSA. CDR3 nucleotides: TGTGCCAGCAGCTCTGGACTCAGGGGCCCTAATTCACCCCTCCACTTT. It codes for CASSSGLRGPNSPLHF.

The chain employs TRBV10-3 and TRBJ2-1, with 10 bases that match TRBD2. This CDR3 spans 16 amino acids. The germline V gene has CDR1 ENHRY and CDR2 SYGVKD. J was trimmed by 4 bases and V by 4 bases; bases with no gene match: 7. The CDR3 DNA reads as TGTGCCATCAGTGCCGGAGGAGCGGGAGGGTACAATGAGCAGTTCTTC. Translated, it gives CAISAGGAGGYNEQFF.

This sequence joins TRBV28 and TRBJ2-2; 14 bases agree with TRBD2. This CDR3 region has 15 residues. J was trimmed by 7 bases and V by 4 bases; bases with no gene match: 2. Germline V gene lookup returns CDR1 MDHEN and CDR2 SYDVKM. In nucleotides, the CDR3 is TGTGCCAGCAGTTGGACTAGCGGGAGGTACGGGGAGCTGTTTTTT. Its translation: CASSWTSGRYGELFF. Combining the CDR3 with reference TRBV28 and TRBJ2-2 gives the whole variable domain DVKVTQSSRYLVKRTGEKVFLECVQDMDHENMFWYRQDPGLGLRLIYFSYDVKMKEKGDIPEGYSVSREKKERFSLILESASTNQTSMYLCASSWTSGRYGELFFGEGSRLTVL.

V is TRBV11-2 and J is TRBJ1-1; 7 nucleotides line up with TRBD1. The CDR3 extends over 16 amino acids. The V gene's germline CDR1 is SGHAT and CDR2 FQNNGV. With 1 base clipped from V and 6 bases from J, the junction kept 11 bases outside the gene matches. CDR3 amino acids: CASSLVGTVPTSEAFF. CDR3 bases: TGTGCCAGCAGCTTAGTCGGGACAGTGCCGACATCTGAAGCTTTCTTT.

This clone was observed a single time. This chain uses TRBV7-9 with TRBJ2-7, with D perhaps matching TRBD1 (6 bases). CDR3 length: 14 residues. Germline CDR1 SEHNR, CDR2 FQNEAQ (reference sequence). Between the trimmed V and J ends, which lost 6 bases and 0 bases, there was a span of 12 bases. CDR3 bases: TGTGCCAGCAGACGAGGACAGAGCTCCTACGAGCAGTACTTC. Its protein product is CASRRGQSSYEQYF.

A remark on this clone: The CDR3 does not close with the conserved phenylalanine or tryptophan, likely indicating a read error. Because the CDR3's place on the DNA is in doubt, the DNA is left out and the CDR3 is given as listed by TCRdb. The chain employs TRBV6-9 and TRBJ2-6; the table names TRBD1, a call not compared with the DNA. CDR1 is MNHGY and CDR2 is SVAAGI in the germline V gene. The CDR3 has 12 amino acids, counting both end residues. CDR3 protein: CASSNAEDSHSR.

The rearrangement joins TRBV5-1 to TRBJ2-7; TRBD1 aligns across 9 bases. This CDR3 spans 14 amino acids. The V gene end was trimmed by 4 bases and the J gene end by 7 bases; junction bases not matched to a gene: 9. The germline CDR1 and CDR2 sequences are SGHRS and YFSETQ. The CDR3 is CASSREQGAREQYF. The DNA of the CDR3 is TGCGCCAGCAGCAGGGAACAGGGGGCGCGGGAGCAGTACTTC.

In this sample, this clone turned up a few times. The same CDR3 can be traced to other DNA sequences in this sample. V gene TRBV7-6 combines with J gene TRBJ1-6, with D unresolved. Trimming stripped 0 bases from V and 7 bases from J, with 4 bases between. This CDR3 has 13 residues. Germline V gene sequence: CDR1 SGHVS, CDR2 FNYEAQ. The CDR3 reads CASSLAQNSPLHF. Written as DNA, the CDR3 is TGTGCCAGCAGCTTAGCGCAGAATTCACCCCTCCACTTT.

This clone has a single count. The genes are TRBV11-3 and TRBJ2-6; D might be TRBD1 (5 bases). This CDR3 has 15 residues. Germline CDR1 and CDR2: SGHNT and YENEEA. Trimming stripped 8 bases from V and 4 bases from J, with 15 bases between. The CDR3, as DNA: TGTGCCAGCTCCTTGGGCAGGGCCGGGGCCAACGTCCTGACTTTC. Residues: CASSLGRAGANVLTF.

In its sample, this clone was seen a few times. The rearrangement links TRBV15 to TRBJ2-3, with 13 bases matching TRBD2. The CDR3 extends over 19 amino acids. The V gene's germline CDR1 is LNHNV and CDR2 YYDKDF (reference sequence). Germline trimming cut 5 bases from V and 5 bases from J; bases unmatched to any gene: 16. The CDR3 nucleotides are TGTGCCACCAGCGCCACGGGAACTAGCGGGAGGGCCGGGGGAGATACGCAGTATTTT. Translating it yields CATSATGTSGRAGGDTQYF. Full variable domain (remainder filled in from reference TRBV15 and TRBJ2-3): DAMVIQNPRYQVTQFGKPVTLSCSQTLNHNVMYWYQQKSSQAPKLLFHYYDKDFNNEADTPDNFQSRRPNTSFCFLDIRSPGLGDTAMYLCATSATGTSGRAGGDTQYFGPGTRLTVL.

The CDR3: CASSGTATSWRYYEQYF. The CDR3 DNA follows: TGTGCCAGCAGTGGGACAGCGACTAGCTGGAGGTACTACGAGCAGTACTTC. J is TRBJ2-7 and V is TRBV2, with TRBD2 as a possible D gene (7 bases). Germline CDR1 SNHLY, CDR2 FYNNEI. Trimming shortened V by 4 bases and J by 3 bases, and 22 bases separated the two germline ends. The CDR3 length is 17 residues. The complete variable domain, with remaining parts taken from reference TRBV2 and TRBJ2-7, reads EPEVTQTPSHQVTQMGQEVILRCVPISNHLYFYWYRQILGQKVEFLVSFYNNEISEKSEIFDDQFSVERPDGSNFTLKIRSTKLEDSAMYFCASSGTATSWRYYEQYFGPGTRLTVT.

V is TRBV5-1 and J is TRBJ2-3; 10 bases fit TRBD2. Germline CDR1 reads SGHRS; CDR2 reads YFSETQ. Unmatched junction bases numbered 8, after V lost 4 bases and J lost 3 bases. This CDR3 comprises 16 residues. The CDR3 reads CASSLGALAGTDTQYF. The CDR3 nucleotides read TGCGCCAGCAGCCTGGGGGCACTAGCGGGAACAGATACGCAGTATTTT.

This clone was picked up one time. Here the CDR3 reads CASSSGQVFSGANVLTF. The DNA for the CDR3 is TGCGCCAGCAGCTCGGGACAGGTATTCTCTGGGGCCAACGTCCTGACTTTC. V is TRBV5-1 and J is TRBJ2-6; 8 bases map to TRBD1. CDR1 is SGHRS and CDR2 is YFSETQ in the germline V gene. The CDR3 covers 17 residues. The trim removed 3 bases at V and 0 bases at J, leaving 5 bases unmatched.

This chain joins TRBV5-1 and TRBJ1-5, with 8 positions matching TRBD1. CDR1 and CDR2 from the germline V gene are SGHRS and YFSETQ. The trim removed 5 bases at V and 0 bases at J, leaving 10 bases unmatched. This CDR3 is 17 amino acids long. The CDR3: CASSVLGTGFSNQPQHF. The CDR3 region has the DNA TGCGCCAGCAGTGTATTAGGGACAGGCTTTAGCAATCAGCCCCAGCATTTT. The whole variable domain, filled in from reference TRBV5-1 and TRBJ1-5, reads KAGVTQTPRYLIKTRGQQVTLSCSPISGHRSVSWYQQTPGQGLQFLFEYFSETQRNKGNFPGRFSGRQFSNSRSEMNVSTLELGDSALYLCASSVLGTGFSNQPQHFGDGTRLSIL.